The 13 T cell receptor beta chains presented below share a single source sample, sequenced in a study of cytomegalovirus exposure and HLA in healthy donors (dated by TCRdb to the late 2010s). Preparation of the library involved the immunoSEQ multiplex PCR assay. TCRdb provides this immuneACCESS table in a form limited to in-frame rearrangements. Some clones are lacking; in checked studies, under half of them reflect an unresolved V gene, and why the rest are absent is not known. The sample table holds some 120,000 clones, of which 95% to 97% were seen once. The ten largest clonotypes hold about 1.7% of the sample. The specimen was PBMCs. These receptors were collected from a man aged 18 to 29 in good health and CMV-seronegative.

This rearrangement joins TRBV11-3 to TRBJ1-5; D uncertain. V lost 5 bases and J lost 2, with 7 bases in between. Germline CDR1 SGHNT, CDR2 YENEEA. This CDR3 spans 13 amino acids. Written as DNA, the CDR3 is TGTGCCAGCAGCCCCTCGGGCAATCAGCCCCAGCATTTT. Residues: CASSPSGNQPQHF.

DNA for the CDR3: TGCGCCAGCAGCTTATCCGGGGAAGGCTATGGCTACACCTTC. Protein product: CASSLSGEGYGYTF. This chain links TRBV5-1 with TRBJ1-2; no clear D gene. The CDR3 sequence is 14 residues long. Germline V gene lookup returns CDR1 SGHRS and CDR2 YFSETQ. V lost 2 bases and J 4 bases, leaving 12 bases between the germline ends.

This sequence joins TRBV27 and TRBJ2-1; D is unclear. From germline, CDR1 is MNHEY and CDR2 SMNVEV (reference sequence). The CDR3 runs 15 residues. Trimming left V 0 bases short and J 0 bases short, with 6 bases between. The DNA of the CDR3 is TGTGCCAGCAGTTTATCGTCAGTCTCCTACAATGAGCAGTTCTTC. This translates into CASSLSSVSYNEQFF.

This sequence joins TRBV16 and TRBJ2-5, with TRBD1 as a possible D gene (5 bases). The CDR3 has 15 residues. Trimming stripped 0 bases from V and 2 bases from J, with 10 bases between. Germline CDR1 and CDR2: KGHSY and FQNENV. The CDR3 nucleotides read TGTGCCAGCAGCCAATCGAGGACACTTCAAGAGACCCAGTACTTC. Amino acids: CASSQSRTLQETQYF. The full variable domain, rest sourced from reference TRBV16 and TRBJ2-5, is GEEVAQTPKHLVRGEGQKAKLYCAPIKGHSYVFWYQQVLKNEFKFLISFQNENVFDETGMPKERFSAKCLPNSPCSLEIQATKLEDSAVYFCASSQSRTLQETQYFGPGTRLLVL.

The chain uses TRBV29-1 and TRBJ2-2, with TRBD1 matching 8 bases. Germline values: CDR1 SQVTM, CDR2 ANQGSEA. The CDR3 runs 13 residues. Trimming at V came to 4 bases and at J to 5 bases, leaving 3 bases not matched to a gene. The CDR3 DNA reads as TGCAGCGTTGGGGGACAGGCTACCGGGGAGCTGTTTTTT. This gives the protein CSVGGQATGELFF.

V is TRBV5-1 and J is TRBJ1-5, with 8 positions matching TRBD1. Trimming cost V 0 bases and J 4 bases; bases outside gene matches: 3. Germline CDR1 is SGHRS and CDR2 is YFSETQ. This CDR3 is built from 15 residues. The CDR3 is CASSLGQGPNQPQHF. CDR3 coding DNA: TGCGCCAGCAGCTTGGGACAGGGGCCAAATCAGCCCCAGCATTTT.

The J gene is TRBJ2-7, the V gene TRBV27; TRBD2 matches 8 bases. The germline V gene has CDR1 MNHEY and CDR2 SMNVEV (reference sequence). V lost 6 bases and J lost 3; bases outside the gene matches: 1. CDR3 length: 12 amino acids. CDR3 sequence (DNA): TGTGCCAGCAGGGCGGGAGGCTACGAGCAGTACTTC. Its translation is CASRAGGYEQYF.

The CDR3 nucleotides are TGTGCCAGCGGAAACTACAGGGGTCAACAGTTCTTC. Its translation is CASGNYRGQQFF. This chain links TRBV28 with TRBJ2-1, with 7 positions matching TRBD1. V was clipped by 8 bases and J by 13 bases; unmatched bases: 11. The CDR3 extends over 12 amino acids. Per the germline V gene, CDR1 is MDHEN and CDR2 is SYDVKM.

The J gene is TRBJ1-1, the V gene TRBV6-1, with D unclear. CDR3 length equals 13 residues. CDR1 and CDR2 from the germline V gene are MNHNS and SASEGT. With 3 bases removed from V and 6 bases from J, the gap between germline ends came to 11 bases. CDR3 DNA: TGTGCCAGCAGTGACGGGGTTTGGTCTGAAGCTTTCTTT. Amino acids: CASSDGVWSEAFF.

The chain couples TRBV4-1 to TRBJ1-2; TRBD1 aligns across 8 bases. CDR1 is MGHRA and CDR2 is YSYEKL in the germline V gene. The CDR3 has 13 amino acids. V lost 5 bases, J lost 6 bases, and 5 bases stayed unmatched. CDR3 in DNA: TGCGCCAGCAGCGTGCAGGGGGCTGATGGCTACACCTTC. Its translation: CASSVQGADGYTF.

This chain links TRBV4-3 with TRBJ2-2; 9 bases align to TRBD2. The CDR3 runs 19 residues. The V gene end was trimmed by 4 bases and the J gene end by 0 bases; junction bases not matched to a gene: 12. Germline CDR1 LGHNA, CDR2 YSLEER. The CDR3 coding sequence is TGCGCCAGCAGCCTATCTTTTGCGGGAGGGGTTGCGAACACCGGGGAGCTGTTTTTT. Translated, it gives CASSLSFAGGVANTGELFF.

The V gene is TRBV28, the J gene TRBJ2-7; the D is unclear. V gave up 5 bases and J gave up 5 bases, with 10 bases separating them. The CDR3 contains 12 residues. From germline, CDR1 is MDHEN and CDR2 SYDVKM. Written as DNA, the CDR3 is TGTGCCAGCAGTCCCTCTTCGGACGAGCAGTACTTC. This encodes CASSPSSDEQYF.

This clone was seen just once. The CDR3 coding sequence is TGTGCCAGCAGCCGGAGACTAGCGCGGTACGAGCAGTACTTC. Protein: CASSRRLARYEQYF. The V call is TRBV6-5, the J call TRBJ2-7; 8 bases line up with TRBD2. Germline V gene sequence: CDR1 MNHEY, CDR2 SVGAGI. This CDR3 has 14 residues. J was trimmed by 4 bases and V by 6 bases; bases with no gene match: 8.